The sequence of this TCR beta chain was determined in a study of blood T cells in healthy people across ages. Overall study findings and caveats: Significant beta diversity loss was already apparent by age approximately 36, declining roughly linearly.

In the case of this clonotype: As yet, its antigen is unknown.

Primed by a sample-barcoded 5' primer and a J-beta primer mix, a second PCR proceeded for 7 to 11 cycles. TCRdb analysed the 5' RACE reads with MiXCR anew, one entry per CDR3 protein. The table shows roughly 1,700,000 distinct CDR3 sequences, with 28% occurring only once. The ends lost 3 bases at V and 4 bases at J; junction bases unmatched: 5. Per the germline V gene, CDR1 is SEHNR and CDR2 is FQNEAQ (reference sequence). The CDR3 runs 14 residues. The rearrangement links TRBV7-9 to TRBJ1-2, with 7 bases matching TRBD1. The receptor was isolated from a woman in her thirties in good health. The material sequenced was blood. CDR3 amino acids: CASSFRDRPYGYTF. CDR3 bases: TGTGCCAGCAGCTTCCGGGACAGACCCTATGGCTACACCTTC. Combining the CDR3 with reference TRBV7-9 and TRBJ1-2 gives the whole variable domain DTGVSQNPRHKITKRGQNVTFRCDPISEHNRLYWYRQTLGQGPEFLTYFQNEAQLEKSRLLSDRFSAERPKGSFSTLEIQRTEQGDSAMYLCASSFRDRPYGYTFGSGTRLTVV.